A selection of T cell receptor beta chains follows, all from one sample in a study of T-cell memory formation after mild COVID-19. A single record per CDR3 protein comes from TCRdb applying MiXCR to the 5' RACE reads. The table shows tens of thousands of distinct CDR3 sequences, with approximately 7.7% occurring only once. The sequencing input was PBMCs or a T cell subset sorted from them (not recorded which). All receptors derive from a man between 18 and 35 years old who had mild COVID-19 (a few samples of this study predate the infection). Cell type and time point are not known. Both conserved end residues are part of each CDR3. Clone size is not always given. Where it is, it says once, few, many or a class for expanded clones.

cdr3_aa: CASSPGTGRYGATQYF
clone_size: many
j_call: TRBJ2-5
v_call: TRBV28

cdr3_aa: CASSQDGGSNQPQHF
clone_size: NA
j_call: TRBJ1-5
v_call: TRBV4-3

cdr3_aa: CASSFLLDTDTQYF
clone_size: many
j_call: TRBJ2-3
v_call: TRBV5-1

cdr3_aa: CASSQDGAAGKFVQYF
clone_size: many
j_call: TRBJ2-7
v_call: TRBV4-3

cdr3_aa: CASSPGQGENTEAFF
clone_size: many
j_call: TRBJ1-1
v_call: TRBV5-1

cdr3_aa: CASRPLSGGGYNEQFF
clone_size: many
j_call: TRBJ2-1
v_call: TRBV7-2

cdr3_aa: CASSSAGLGGTDTQYF
clone_size: once
j_call: TRBJ2-3
v_call: TRBV4-2

cdr3_aa: CASSPRALTDTQYF
clone_size: many
j_call: TRBJ2-3
v_call: TRBV7-9

cdr3_aa: CASSYGVSYTDTQYF
clone_size: few
j_call: TRBJ2-3
v_call: TRBV6-2/TRBV6-3

cdr3_aa: CASSPAGSGANVLTF
clone_size: few
j_call: TRBJ2-6
v_call: TRBV11-2

cdr3_aa: CASSGTGARGYTF
clone_size: few
j_call: TRBJ1-2
v_call: TRBV6-5

cdr3_aa: CASRPWQFNQPQHF
clone_size: many
j_call: TRBJ1-5
v_call: TRBV28

cdr3_aa: CASEGLAGGHGELFF
clone_size: NA
j_call: TRBJ2-2
v_call: TRBV19

cdr3_aa: CASSWRDLTDTQYF
clone_size: many
j_call: TRBJ2-3
v_call: TRBV5-1

cdr3_aa: CASSLAGYNEKLFF
clone_size: NA
j_call: TRBJ1-4
v_call: TRBV7-9

cdr3_aa: CSVEDLKGPYEQYF
clone_size: NA
j_call: TRBJ2-7
v_call: TRBV29-1

cdr3_aa: CSAGGISGNTIYF
clone_size: NA
j_call: TRBJ1-3
v_call: TRBV20-1

cdr3_aa: CASSQDSGTGYTDTQYF
clone_size: NA
j_call: TRBJ2-3
v_call: TRBV4-3

cdr3_aa: CASSQEIRETQYF
clone_size: few
j_call: TRBJ2-5
v_call: TRBV14